This T cell receptor beta chain was profiled in a study of blood T cell repertoires in COVID-19. Study details: The analysed material was cDNA or gDNA that came from T cells, B-cell-depleted T cells, or PBMCs.

Repertoires were generated with immunoSEQ multiplex PCR, while TCRdb's copy carries only in-frame clones and drops some. The table includes about 200,000 clones, around 89% detected once. Between the trimmed V and J ends, which lost 6 bases and 0 bases, there was a span of 24 bases. This CDR3 has 19 amino acids. Looked up from germline, CDR1 is SNHLY and CDR2 is FYNNEI. The study recruited people aged roughly 18 to 95 years across approximately 23 US areas. Recovered status applied to Cohort 3 donors who had two consecutive negative PCRs. It also applied to those with clearance or with symptom resolution.

The sample was PBMCs or T cells enriched from blood (not recorded which). This receptor was taken from a woman between 18 and 29 years old who had recovered from COVID-19. This chain uses TRBV2 with TRBJ1-5, with unresolved D. CDR3 protein: CASRVLSGAVRFSNQPQHF. For the CDR3, the DNA is TGTGCCAGCAGGGTTCTGAGCGGCGCGGTGAGATTTAGCAATCAGCCCCAGCATTTT.